These T cell receptor beta chains were read from a single sample in a study of tumor-infiltrating lymphocytes in localized non-small cell lung cancer. Assay used: immunoSEQ multiplex PCR; TCRdb lists only in-frame clones, some missing. Among over 14,000 clones listed, roughly 76% were seen once. Sequencing was done on a sample of lung tumor tissue. These receptors were collected from a human donor with non-small cell lung cancer. Each CDR3 is given with its conserved first and last residue. The D gene is left open where the match is weak. Expanded clones get a size class; other rows say once, few or many, or leave the size out.

>TRBJ2-1|TRBV6-6|-|once
CAIQRVGVSYNEQFF
TGTGCCATCCAGCGGGTGGGGGTCTCCTACAATGAGCAGTTCTTC
>TRBJ2-3|TRBV20-1|-|-
CSASNTDTQYF
TGCAGTGCTTCTAACACAGATACGCAGTATTTT
>TRBJ1-2|TRBV6-1|-|-
CASKNRRPYGYTF
TGTGCCAGCAAGAACAGGAGGCCCTATGGCTACACCTTC
>TRBJ1-2|TRBV7-9|-|-
CAIGTVQFYGYTF
TGTGCCATCGGGACGGTTCAGTTCTATGGCTACACCTTC
>TRBJ2-5|TRBV11-2|-|-
CASSLDGGEWETQYF
TGTGCCAGCAGCTTAGATGGGGGAGAGTGGGAGACCCAGTACTTC
>TRBJ2-3|TRBV9|-|-
CASSVGPPDTQYF
TGTGCCAGCAGCGTGGGTCCGCCAGATACGCAGTATTTT
>TRBJ2-7|TRBV10-1|TRBD2|-
CASTPGGAPGEQYF
TGCGCCAGCACCCCGGGGGGGGCCCCTGGCGAGCAGTACTTC
>TRBJ2-7|TRBV7-6|TRBD2|-
CASSPLTAGGPNEQYF
TGTGCCAGCAGCCCGCTTACAGCGGGAGGGCCCAACGAGCAGTACTTC
>TRBJ2-1|TRBV7-2|TRBD2|-
CASRYQVAGVEQFF
TGTGCCAGCAGATACCAAGTAGCGGGAGTTGAGCAGTTCTTC
>TRBJ2-3|TRBV29-1|-|-
CSVEPSWSTDTQYF
TGCAGCGTTGAACCTAGTTGGAGCACAGATACGCAGTATTTT
>TRBJ2-7|TRBV18|-|-
CASSPKVGNTYEQYF
TGTGCCAGCTCACCCAAGGTAGGGAATACCTACGAGCAGTACTTC
>TRBJ2-3|TRBV7-2|TRBD2|-
CASSLNSGRTPDTQYF
TGTGCCAGCAGCCTGAATAGCGGGCGAACCCCAGATACGCAGTATTTT
>TRBJ1-5|TRBV28|-|few
CASKSGPQPQHF
TGTGCCAGCAAATCAGGGCCTCAGCCCCAGCATTTT
>TRBJ1-6|TRBV6-5|-|once
CASSFSPGVGNSPLHF
TGTGCCAGCAGTTTCTCTCCAGGGGTGGGGAATTCACCCCTCCACTTT
>TRBJ2-5|TRBV5-1|-|-
CASTVVGGETQYF
TGCGCCAGCACCGTCGTGGGAGGAGAGACCCAGTACTTC
>TRBJ1-1|TRBV7-7|TRBD1|-
CASSRDRETEAFF
TGTGCCAGCAGCCGAGACAGGGAGACTGAAGCTTTCTTT
>TRBJ2-3|TRBV5-1|-|-
CASSLATGRRISTDTQYF
TGCGCCAGCAGCTTAGCTACAGGCCGAAGGATTAGCACAGATACGCAGTATTTT
>TRBJ2-7|TRBV5-4|TRBD2|once
CASSISSGTVYEQYF
TGTGCCAGCAGCATCTCTAGCGGGACCGTCTACGAGCAGTACTTC
>TRBJ2-7|TRBV29-1|-|-
CSVLQGRYEQYF
TGCAGCGTTCTCCAGGGTCGCTACGAGCAGTACTTC
>TRBJ2-1|TRBV5-4|TRBD2|-
CASSLDVAGALEQFF
TGTGCCAGCAGCTTGGACGTAGCGGGAGCGCTGGAGCAGTTCTTC
>TRBJ2-7|TRBV9|TRBD2|-
CASSPGLAGGQYEQYF
TGTGCCAGCAGCCCGGGACTAGCGGGAGGTCAGTACGAGCAGTACTTC
>TRBJ1-6|TRBV2|-|-
CASSLQAASYNSPLHF
TGTGCCAGCAGTCTCCAGGCGGCATCCTATAATTCACCCCTCCACTTT
>TRBJ2-7|TRBV7-8|TRBD2|once
CASSSKGLAGGYEQYF
TGTGCCAGCAGCTCCAAGGGACTAGCGGGAGGGTACGAGCAGTACTTC
>TRBJ2-2|TRBV15|-|-
CATSRGANTGELFF
TGTGCCACCAGCAGAGGGGCAAACACCGGGGAGCTGTTTTTT
>TRBJ2-7|TRBV6-1|-|few
CASSKEGWVYEQYF
TGTGCCAGCAGTAAGGAGGGATGGGTCTACGAGCAGTACTTC
>TRBJ2-1|TRBV7-2|-|-
CASQRRNNEQFF
TGTGCCAGCCAGAGGAGGAACAATGAGCAGTTCTTC
>TRBJ2-7|TRBV7-2|-|-
CASSLGQGAYEQYF
TGTGCCAGCAGCTTAGGGCAGGGCGCGTACGAGCAGTACTTC
>TRBJ2-3|TRBV21-1|-|-
CASSIDTQYF
TGTGCCAGCAGCATTGATACGCAGTATTTT
>TRBJ2-3|TRBV27|-|-
CASNGRQTDTQYF
TGTGCCAGCAACGGCAGGCAAACAGATACGCAGTATTTT
>TRBJ2-1|TRBV29-1|TRBD1|-
CSGRQGPGSYNEQFF
TGCAGCGGCAGACAGGGCCCCGGCTCCTACAATGAGCAGTTCTTC
>TRBJ2-7|TRBV2|-|-
CASSEWRSYEQYF
TGTGCCAGCAGTGAGTGGAGATCCTACGAGCAGTACTTC
>TRBJ1-1|TRBV21-1|-|-
CASSKGAGGVAFF
TGTGCCAGCAGCAAAGGGGCAGGCGGTGTAGCTTTCTTT
>TRBJ2-5|TRBV4-2|TRBD2|-
CASSQDTTSGQETQYF
TGTGCCAGCAGCCAAGATACGACTAGCGGTCAAGAGACCCAGTACTTC
>TRBJ2-7|TRBV4-3|TRBD2|-
CASSQGGTLEQYF
TGCGCCAGCAGCCAGGGGGGGACCCTGGAGCAGTACTTC
>TRBJ2-2|TRBV9|-|few
CASSVGLAGELFF
TGTGCCAGCAGCGTAGGGTTGGCCGGGGAGCTGTTTTTT
>TRBJ2-5|TRBV25-1|TRBD1|-
CASSDTGTGGETQYF
TGTGCCAGCAGTGATACCGGGACAGGGGGAGAGACCCAGTACTTC
>TRBJ2-2|TRBV14|-|-
CASSQVNTGELFF
TGTGCCAGCAGCCAAGTCAACACCGGGGAGCTGTTTTTT
>TRBJ2-3|TRBV9|-|-
CASSVVGTDTQYF
TGTGCCAGCAGCGTAGTAGGCACAGATACGCAGTATTTT
>TRBJ2-7|TRBV4-3|TRBD1|-
CASSQDQGTGANEQYF
TGCGCCAGCAGCCAAGATCAGGGGACAGGCGCCAACGAGCAGTACTTC
>TRBJ2-7|TRBV19|TRBD1|-
CASDPGTGSHEQYF
TGTGCCAGTGATCCCGGGACAGGGAGTCACGAGCAGTACTTC
>TRBJ1-3|TRBV6-6|-|-
CASSYAAGSGNTIYF
TGTGCCAGCAGTTACGCCGCAGGCTCTGGAAACACCATATATTTT
>TRBJ2-1|TRBV2|TRBD2|few
CASTPRLAGNNEQFF
TGTGCCAGCACCCCTCGACTAGCGGGGAACAATGAGCAGTTCTTC
>TRBJ2-5|TRBV15|TRBD2|-
CATSRDFVGGDQYF
TGTGCCACCAGCAGAGATTTCGTTGGGGGGGACCAGTACTTC
>TRBJ2-7|TRBV4-1|TRBD2|-
CASSQIGLAGGFSYEQYF
TGCGCCAGCAGCCAAATTGGGCTAGCGGGAGGATTCTCCTACGAGCAGTACTTC
>TRBJ2-1|TRBV5-8|TRBD1|-
CASFNRDRENEQFF
TGTGCCAGTTTCAACCGGGACAGGGAGAATGAGCAGTTCTTC
>TRBJ1-6|TRBV10-3|-|once
CAIGQTSSSYNSPLHF
TGTGCCATCGGACAGACTTCTAGCTCCTATAATTCACCCCTCCACTTT
>TRBJ2-1|TRBV27|-|-
CATSFETGRGEQFF
TGTGCCACCTCGTTTGAGACAGGTCGTGGTGAGCAGTTCTTC